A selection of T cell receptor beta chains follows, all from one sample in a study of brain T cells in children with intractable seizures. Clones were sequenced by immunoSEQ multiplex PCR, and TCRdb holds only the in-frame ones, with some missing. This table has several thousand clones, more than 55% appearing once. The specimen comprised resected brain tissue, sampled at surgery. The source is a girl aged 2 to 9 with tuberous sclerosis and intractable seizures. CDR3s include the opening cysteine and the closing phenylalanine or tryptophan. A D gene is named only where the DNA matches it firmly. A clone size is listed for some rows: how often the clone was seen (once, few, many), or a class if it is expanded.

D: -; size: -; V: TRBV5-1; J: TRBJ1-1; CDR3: CASSLIGGTEAFF; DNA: TGCGCCAGCAGCTTGATAGGGGGCACTGAAGCTTTCTTT
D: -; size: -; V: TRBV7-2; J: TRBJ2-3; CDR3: CASSLGESRWLTDTQYF; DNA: TGTGCCAGCAGCTTGGGGGAAAGTAGATGGTTAACAGATACGCAGTATTTT
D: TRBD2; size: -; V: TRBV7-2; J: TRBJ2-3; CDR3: CASSWRTSGGVADTQYF; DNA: TGTGCCAGCAGCTGGAGGACTAGCGGGGGGGTCGCAGATACGCAGTATTTT
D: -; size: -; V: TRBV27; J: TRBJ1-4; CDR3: CASRTRYGTEMLFF; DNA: TGTGCCAGCCGAACCCGATATGGAACTGAGATGCTGTTTTTT
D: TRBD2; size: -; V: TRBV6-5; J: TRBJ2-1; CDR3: CASSYSSSGGSNEQFF; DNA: TGTGCCAGCAGTTACTCTTCTAGCGGGGGGTCCAATGAGCAGTTCTTC
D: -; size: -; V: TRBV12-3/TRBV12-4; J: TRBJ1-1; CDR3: CASGTPWEAFF; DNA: TGTGCCAGCGGCACGCCCTGGGAAGCTTTCTTT
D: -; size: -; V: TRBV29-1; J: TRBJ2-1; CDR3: CSVVSGPRMGEQFF; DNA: TGCAGCGTTGTTTCAGGCCCGCGAATGGGGGAGCAGTTCTTC
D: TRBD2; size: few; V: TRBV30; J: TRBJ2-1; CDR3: CAWSVLAGSYNEQFF; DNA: TGTGCCTGGAGTGTACTAGCGGGCTCCTACAATGAGCAGTTCTTC
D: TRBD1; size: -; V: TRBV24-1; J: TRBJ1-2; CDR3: CATSDTVPGQGYGYTF; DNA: TGTGCCACCAGTGATACTGTACCGGGACAGGGCTATGGCTACACCTTC
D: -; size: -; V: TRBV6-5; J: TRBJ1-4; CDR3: CASTYRTATNEKLFF; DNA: TGTGCCAGCACGTACAGAACTGCCACTAATGAAAAACTGTTTTTT
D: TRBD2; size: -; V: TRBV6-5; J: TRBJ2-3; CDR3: CATSSRGGPTDTQYF; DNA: TGTGCCACCTCCTCGCGGGGGGGGCCGACAGATACGCAGTATTTT
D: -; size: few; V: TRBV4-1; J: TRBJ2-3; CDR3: CASSQEFSGGARTDTQYF; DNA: TGCGCCAGCAGCCAAGAATTTTCTGGGGGGGCACGCACAGATACGCAGTATTTT
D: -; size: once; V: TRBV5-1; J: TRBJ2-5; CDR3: CASSSGTRETQYF; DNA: TGCGCCAGCAGCTCCGGGACAAGGGAGACCCAGTACTTC
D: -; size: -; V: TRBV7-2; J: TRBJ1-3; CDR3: CASSLGLAGNTIYF; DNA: TGTGCCAGCAGCTTAGGACTAGCTGGAAACACCATATATTTT
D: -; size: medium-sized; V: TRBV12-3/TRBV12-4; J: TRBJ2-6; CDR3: CASQFSGANVLTF; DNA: TGTGCCAGCCAGTTCTCTGGGGCCAACGTCCTGACTTTC
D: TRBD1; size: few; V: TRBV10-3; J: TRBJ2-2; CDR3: CAISSGTVNTGELFF; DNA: TGTGCCATCAGTTCCGGGACAGTGAACACCGGGGAGCTGTTTTTT
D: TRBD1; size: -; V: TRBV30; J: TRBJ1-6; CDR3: CAWSISGTGNSPLHF; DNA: TGTGCCTGGAGTATTTCCGGGACAGGTAATTCACCCCTCCACTTT
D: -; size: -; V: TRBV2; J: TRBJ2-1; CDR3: CASSELRGINNEQFF; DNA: TGTGCCAGCAGTGAGTTGCGGGGTATCAACAATGAGCAGTTCTTC
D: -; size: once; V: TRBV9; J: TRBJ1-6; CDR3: CASSPIGDSPLHF; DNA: TGTGCCAGCAGCCCAATAGGGGATTCACCCCTCCACTTT
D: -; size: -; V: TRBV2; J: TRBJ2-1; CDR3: CASSERAGGRDEQFF; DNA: TGTGCCAGCAGTGAACGAGCGGGTGGTAGGGATGAGCAGTTCTTC
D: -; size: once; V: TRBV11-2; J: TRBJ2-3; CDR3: CASSLRPVEDTQYF; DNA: TGTGCCAGCAGCTTACGACCCGTTGAAGATACGCAGTATTTT
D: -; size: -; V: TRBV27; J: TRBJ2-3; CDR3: CASTHGPTDTQYF; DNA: TGTGCCAGCACTCATGGGCCCACAGATACGCAGTATTTT
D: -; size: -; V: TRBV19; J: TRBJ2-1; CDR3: CASSIVLNEQFF; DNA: TGTGCCAGTAGTATTGTCTTGAATGAGCAGTTCTTC
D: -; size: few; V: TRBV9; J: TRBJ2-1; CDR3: CASSVALREKGNEQFF; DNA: TGTGCCAGCAGCGTAGCCCTCAGGGAGAAGGGCAATGAGCAGTTCTTC
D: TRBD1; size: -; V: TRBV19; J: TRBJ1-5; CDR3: CASSAQGGNQPQHF; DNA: TGTGCCAGTAGTGCACAGGGGGGGAATCAGCCCCAGCATTTT
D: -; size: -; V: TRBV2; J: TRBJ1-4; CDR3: CASSVSYGSTNEKLFF; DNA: TGTGCCAGCAGTGTCTCCTACGGGTCTACGAATGAAAAACTGTTTTTT
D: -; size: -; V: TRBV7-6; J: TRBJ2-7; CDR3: CASSFGRYYEQYF; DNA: TGTGCCAGCAGCTTTGGCAGGTACTACGAGCAGTACTTC
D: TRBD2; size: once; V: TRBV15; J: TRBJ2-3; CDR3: CATSRTSGLLGDTQYF; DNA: TGTGCCACCAGCAGGACTAGCGGGCTCCTCGGGGATACGCAGTATTTT
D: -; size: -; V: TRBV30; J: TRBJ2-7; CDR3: CAWGPGKSYEQYF; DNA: TGTGCCTGGGGACCCGGGAAATCCTACGAGCAGTACTTC
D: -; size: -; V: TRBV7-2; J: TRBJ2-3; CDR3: CASSLYTLSPTDTQYF; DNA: TGTGCCAGCAGCTTATATACACTTAGTCCTACAGATACGCAGTATTTT
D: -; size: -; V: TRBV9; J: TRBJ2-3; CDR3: CASSVGQRPNTDTQYF; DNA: TGTGCCAGCAGCGTAGGCCAGCGACCGAACACAGATACGCAGTATTTT
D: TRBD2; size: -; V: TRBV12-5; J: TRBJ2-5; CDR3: CASGLPPWRGGETQYF; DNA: TGTGCTAGTGGTTTGCCCCCTTGGCGGGGGGGTGAGACCCAGTACTTC
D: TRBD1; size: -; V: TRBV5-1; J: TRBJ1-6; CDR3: CASSVGQNSPLHF; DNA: TGCGCCAGCAGCGTGGGACAGAATTCACCCCTCCACTTT
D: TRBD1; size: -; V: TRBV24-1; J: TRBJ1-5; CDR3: CATSEGQGLNQPQHF; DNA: TGTGCCACCAGTGAAGGACAGGGCCTCAATCAGCCCCAGCATTTT
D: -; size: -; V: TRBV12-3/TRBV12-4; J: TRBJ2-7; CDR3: CASSPRGYEQYF; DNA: TGTGCCAGCAGCCCGAGGGGCTACGAGCAGTACTTC
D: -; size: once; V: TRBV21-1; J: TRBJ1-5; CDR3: CASSKVRGGGNQPQHF; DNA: TGTGCCAGCAGCAAGGTTAGGGGAGGTGGCAATCAGCCCCAGCATTTT
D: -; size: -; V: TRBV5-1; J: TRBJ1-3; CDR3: CASSGDIGGNTIYF; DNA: TGCGCCAGCAGCGGGGACATTGGTGGAAACACCATATATTTT
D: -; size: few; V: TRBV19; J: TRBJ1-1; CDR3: CATKPQVGGTEAFF; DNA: TGTGCCACAAAACCCCAAGTCGGGGGCACTGAAGCTTTCTTT
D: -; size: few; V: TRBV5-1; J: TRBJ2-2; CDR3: CASTINTGELFF; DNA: TGCGCCAGCACTATCAACACCGGGGAGCTGTTTTTT
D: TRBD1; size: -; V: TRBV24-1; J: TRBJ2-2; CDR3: CATSDPGQGYTGELFF; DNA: TGTGCCACCAGTGACCCTGGACAGGGCTACACCGGGGAGCTGTTTTTT
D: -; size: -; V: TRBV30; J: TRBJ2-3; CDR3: CAWSSPTWDIGEPQYF; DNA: TGTGCCTGGAGTTCTCCAACCTGGGACATTGGTGAGCCGCAGTATTTT
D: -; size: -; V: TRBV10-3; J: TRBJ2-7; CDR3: CAISPRRLGEVYEQYF; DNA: TGTGCCATCAGCCCGAGAAGGTTAGGGGAAGTCTACGAGCAGTACTTC
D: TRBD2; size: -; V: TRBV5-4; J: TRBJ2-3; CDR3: CASSPGERGVPTDTQYF; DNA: TGTGCCAGCAGCCCCGGTGAGCGGGGGGTCCCCACAGATACGCAGTATTTT
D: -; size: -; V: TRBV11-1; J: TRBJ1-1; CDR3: CASSKGGLESNTEAFF; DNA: TGTGCCAGCAGCAAAGGGGGTCTCGAGTCGAACACTGAAGCTTTCTTT
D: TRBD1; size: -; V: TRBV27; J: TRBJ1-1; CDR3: CASSLSGTGNTEAFF; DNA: TGTGCCAGCAGTTTATCGGGGACAGGGAACACTGAAGCTTTCTTT
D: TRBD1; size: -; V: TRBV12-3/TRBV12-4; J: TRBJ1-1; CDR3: CANNRGLNTEAFF; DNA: TGTGCCAACAACAGGGGGCTTAACACTGAAGCTTTCTTT
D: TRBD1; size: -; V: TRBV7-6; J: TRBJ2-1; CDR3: CASSSDRGGNEQFF; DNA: TGTGCCAGCAGTTCGGACAGGGGAGGCAATGAGCAGTTCTTC
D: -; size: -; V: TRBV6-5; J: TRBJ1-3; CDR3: CASSYGTDTIYF; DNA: TGTGCCAGCAGTTACGGTACGGACACCATATATTTT
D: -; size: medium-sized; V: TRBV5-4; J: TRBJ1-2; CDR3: CASSLGAQGYTF; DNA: TGTGCCAGCAGCTTGGGGGCGCAAGGCTACACCTTC